This T cell receptor beta chain was documented in a study of T cell responses to AZD1222 COVID-19 vaccine (TCRdb year 2021). Context from the whole study: TCR sequencing covered about 230 trial participants: approximately 200 given two doses of AZD1222 and 26 given two doses of MenACWY control vaccine. Trial participants were enrolled into age subgroups of 18-55, 56-69 and 70-plus years, which contained roughly 150, 30 and 60 TCR-sequenced participants, respectively.

The CDR3 regions of human TCRbeta chains were subjected to immunosequencing. The source study handled its data this way. TCRs in the repertoires were compared against a reference library of SARS-CoV-2-specific TCRs that had been generated with the MIRA antigen-specificity platform. Breadth was defined as the fraction of unique TCRs that were SARS-CoV-2-associated, and depth was defined as the fraction of total T cells that were SARS-CoV-2-associated. Using the MIRA data, each spike-specific TCR was assigned both to the spike region to which the TCR was reactive and to a CD4 or CD8 class. Log10-transformed breadth and depth values were compared by one-way ANOVA with Sidak's multiple comparisons tests. The table was pulled from immuneACCESS by TCRdb, which kept in-frame rearrangements only. Such tables lose some clones; where checked, under half of the loss comes from unresolved V genes, and the rest has no known cause. The V and J calls and clone size were taken over from that table, and D and trimming were inferred from the DNA. Present in this sample are 65,000 to 85,000 clones, roughly 80% of which were seen just once. Of the sample, around 15% is held by the ten largest clones.

Concerning this clone: Its antigen is not yet known. No base qualities exist here, and no much larger clone lies one base off it.

The meaning of the sample's time point label: about 28 days (+/-7) after the second vaccine dose. AZD1222 recipients given second doses at about 4 weeks or at about 12 weeks were pooled, since spike-specific TCR depth and breadth were not found to differ between the two schedules. The vaccinee samples were drawn from two UK trials, COV001 and COV002, one of which was a single-blind randomized controlled phase 2/3 trial testing AZD1222 (ChAdOx1 nCoV-19) in healthy adults. For TCRbeta chain sequencing, PBMC samples were collected from trial participants at day 0 and at day 28 after the second dose. The CDR3, from cysteine to phenylalanine, totals 12 residues. The CDR3 DNA has 36 bases and is translated from base 1. Deletion took 4 bases off V and 2 bases off J, with a span of 3 bases between the germline ends. CDR1 and CDR2 are drawn from the germline V gene (reference sequence): GTSNPN, SVGIG. Study-level results and caveats: Participants were mostly white British and included more females than males, and it was suggested by the authors that clonal diversity may have been underestimated. After two AZD1222 doses, both the breadth and the depth of spike-specific TCRs were significantly higher than at day 0 and than in MenACWY recipients. The 56-69-year group was small, and its depth increase did not reach significance, likely because of low power. Epitopes outside the regions mutated in the B.1.351 and B.1.1.7 variants were reportedly recognized by nearly half of the unique spike-specific TCRs. The vaccine-associated CD4 TCRs covered the entire spike protein, and the dominant responses fell in regions 160-218 and 743-854. Conclusions about previously exposed vaccinees are limited, since just five to seven AZD1222 recipients were seropositive for SARS-CoV-2 at baseline. Because no samples from the day 14 peak response were available, repertoires could be characterized only after the peak T cell response.

Sequencing used peripheral blood, obtained 28 days after the second AZD1222 dose. The receptor's source is an adult who received the AZD1222 COVID-19 vaccine. Recombination linked TRBV30 to TRBJ2-6, with no confident D gene call. Read as DNA, the sequence is TGTGCCTGGATTCCTGGGGCCAACGTCCTGACTTTC. This codes for CAWIPGANVLTF.